The rows below give T cell receptor beta chains drawn from one sample of a study of a mutant IDH1 vaccine in newly diagnosed glioma. Sequencing used immunoSEQ multiplex PCR; TCRdb keeps in-frame clones, though not all of them. Of under 50,000 clones in the sample, under 95% were seen once. No cognate antigen is known for these TCRs. The specimen comprised PBMCs, sampled from a glioma patient whose treatment included an IDH1 peptide vaccine. These receptors were obtained from a man in his fifties or sixties with glioma. Both conserved end residues are part of each CDR3. The D gene is left open where the match is weak. Part of the rows lack a size; the others show once, few, many or a class for expanded clones.

clone_size: NA; cdr3_length: 14; v_call: TRBV28; j_call: TRBJ1-2; d_call: TRBD1; cdr3_nt: TGTGCCAGCACCAAGACAGGGGGCGACTATGGCTACACCTTC; cdr3_aa: CASTKTGGDYGYTF
clone_size: NA; cdr3_length: 13; v_call: TRBV5-1; j_call: TRBJ1-1; d_call: NA; cdr3_nt: TGCGCCAGCAGGTGGGGGACGAACACTGAAGCTTTCTTT; cdr3_aa: CASRWGTNTEAFF
clone_size: NA; cdr3_length: 14; v_call: TRBV25-1; j_call: TRBJ2-7; d_call: TRBD1; cdr3_nt: TGTGCCAGCAGTGAGGGACAGGGCTCCTACGAGCAGTACTTC; cdr3_aa: CASSEGQGSYEQYF
clone_size: NA; cdr3_length: 17; v_call: TRBV5-1; j_call: TRBJ1-2; d_call: TRBD1; cdr3_nt: TGCGCCAGCAGCTCGGGCCGACAGGGGGCGCGGGTCTATGGCTACACCTTC; cdr3_aa: CASSSGRQGARVYGYTF
clone_size: NA; cdr3_length: 14; v_call: TRBV28; j_call: TRBJ2-5; d_call: NA; cdr3_nt: TGTGCCAGCAGTTTTTTTACCCGCCTGGAGACCCAGTACTTC; cdr3_aa: CASSFFTRLETQYF
clone_size: NA; cdr3_length: 10; v_call: TRBV20-1; j_call: TRBJ1-2; d_call: NA; cdr3_nt: TGCAGTGCGAAGGTTGGGCGCTACACCTTC; cdr3_aa: CSAKVGRYTF
clone_size: NA; cdr3_length: 17; v_call: TRBV23-1; j_call: TRBJ1-5; d_call: NA; cdr3_nt: TGCGCCAGCAGTCAATCCCAGGGTTTGCCCCTTTATCGGCCCCAGCATTTT; cdr3_aa: CASSQSQGLPLYRPQHF
clone_size: few; cdr3_length: 14; v_call: TRBV4-2; j_call: TRBJ2-5; d_call: TRBD2; cdr3_nt: TGTGCCAGCAGCCAAGAAAGGGAGGGTGAGACCCAGTACTTC; cdr3_aa: CASSQEREGETQYF
clone_size: NA; cdr3_length: 16; v_call: TRBV9; j_call: TRBJ2-3; d_call: NA; cdr3_nt: TGTGCCAGCAGCGTAAATCCCGAACTTAACACAGATACGCAGTATTTT; cdr3_aa: CASSVNPELNTDTQYF
clone_size: NA; cdr3_length: 15; v_call: TRBV7-6; j_call: TRBJ1-1; d_call: TRBD1; cdr3_nt: TGTGCCAGCAGCTTCGGATGGGACAGGGACACTGAAGCTTTCTTT; cdr3_aa: CASSFGWDRDTEAFF
clone_size: NA; cdr3_length: 14; v_call: TRBV10-3; j_call: TRBJ2-7; d_call: NA; cdr3_nt: TGTGCCATCAGTAGAGTGGGGCTGGCGGACGAGCAGTACTTC; cdr3_aa: CAISRVGLADEQYF
clone_size: NA; cdr3_length: 15; v_call: TRBV18; j_call: TRBJ2-3; d_call: NA; cdr3_nt: TGTGCCAGCTCACCACGGGGAGGTTTCGCAGATACGCAGTATTTT; cdr3_aa: CASSPRGGFADTQYF
clone_size: NA; cdr3_length: 15; v_call: TRBV19; j_call: TRBJ1-6; d_call: TRBD1; cdr3_nt: TGTGCCAGTAGTATATTGGGACAGATCAATTCACCCCTCCACTTT; cdr3_aa: CASSILGQINSPLHF
clone_size: NA; cdr3_length: 14; v_call: TRBV6-1; j_call: TRBJ2-7; d_call: NA; cdr3_nt: TGTGCCAGCAAGGAAACGGGGGCTGTTCGGGAGCAGTACTTC; cdr3_aa: CASKETGAVREQYF
clone_size: NA; cdr3_length: 17; v_call: TRBV4-1; j_call: TRBJ2-3; d_call: TRBD2; cdr3_nt: TGCGCCAGCAGCCTCGGGACTAGCGGGAGTAGGACAGATACGCAGTATTTT; cdr3_aa: CASSLGTSGSRTDTQYF
clone_size: once; cdr3_length: 14; v_call: TRBV7-2; j_call: TRBJ2-3; d_call: TRBD1; cdr3_nt: TGTGCCACTCGCCGGGACAGGTCTTCAGATACGCAGTATTTT; cdr3_aa: CATRRDRSSDTQYF
clone_size: NA; cdr3_length: 14; v_call: TRBV30; j_call: TRBJ1-6; d_call: NA; cdr3_nt: TGTGCCTGGAGAACTCCGGGGACCAATTCACCCCTCCACTTT; cdr3_aa: CAWRTPGTNSPLHF
clone_size: NA; cdr3_length: 16; v_call: TRBV13; j_call: TRBJ2-3; d_call: NA; cdr3_nt: TGTGCCAGCAGCGGAAGGGTAGGGGGGCTAACAGATACGCAGTATTTT; cdr3_aa: CASSGRVGGLTDTQYF
clone_size: NA; cdr3_length: 14; v_call: TRBV28; j_call: TRBJ1-2; d_call: TRBD1; cdr3_nt: TGTGCCAGCACCATGAGCGAGGACAGGGATGGCTACACCTTC; cdr3_aa: CASTMSEDRDGYTF
clone_size: NA; cdr3_length: 16; v_call: TRBV5-6; j_call: TRBJ2-7; d_call: NA; cdr3_nt: TGTGCCAGCAGCTTGGAAGGAGGTTCGGCAATCTACGAGCAGTACTTC; cdr3_aa: CASSLEGGSAIYEQYF
clone_size: NA; cdr3_length: 17; v_call: TRBV4-2; j_call: TRBJ2-1; d_call: TRBD1; cdr3_nt: TGTGCCAGCAGCCAAGATTTGCCAGGGGGCTTGTACAATGAGCAGTTCTTC; cdr3_aa: CASSQDLPGGLYNEQFF
clone_size: NA; cdr3_length: 15; v_call: TRBV6-1; j_call: TRBJ2-7; d_call: TRBD1; cdr3_nt: TGTGCCAGCAGTAGAACCGGGACAGGTTTCTACGAGCAGTACTTC; cdr3_aa: CASSRTGTGFYEQYF
clone_size: NA; cdr3_length: 14; v_call: TRBV7-5; j_call: TRBJ2-7; d_call: NA; cdr3_nt: TGTGCCAGAAGTCTACAGGGTATCTCCTACGAGCAGTACTTC; cdr3_aa: CARSLQGISYEQYF
clone_size: once; cdr3_length: 14; v_call: TRBV15; j_call: TRBJ1-5; d_call: NA; cdr3_nt: TGTGCCACCAGCAGGAACAGGGAAGCTCAGCCCCAGCATTTT; cdr3_aa: CATSRNREAQPQHF
clone_size: NA; cdr3_length: 15; v_call: TRBV9; j_call: TRBJ2-3; d_call: NA; cdr3_nt: TGTGCCAGCAGCGTAGGTCGTGACAGCACAGATACGCAGTATTTT; cdr3_aa: CASSVGRDSTDTQYF
clone_size: NA; cdr3_length: 11; v_call: TRBV6-5; j_call: TRBJ2-3; d_call: NA; cdr3_nt: TGTGCCAGCACCCGTATTAGTACGCAGTATTTT; cdr3_aa: CASTRISTQYF
clone_size: NA; cdr3_length: 15; v_call: TRBV30; j_call: TRBJ1-4; d_call: NA; cdr3_nt: TGTGCCTGGAGTGTACTATCCGGGATTAATGAAAAACTGTTTTTT; cdr3_aa: CAWSVLSGINEKLFF
clone_size: once; cdr3_length: 14; v_call: TRBV6-1; j_call: TRBJ2-7; d_call: TRBD1; cdr3_nt: TGTGCCAGCAGTGAAGGGGACAGGAGGAGCGAGCAGTACTTC; cdr3_aa: CASSEGDRRSEQYF
clone_size: few; cdr3_length: 12; v_call: TRBV7-8; j_call: TRBJ2-7; d_call: NA; cdr3_nt: TGTGCCAGCAGCTTAGTATCTCCGGAGCAGTACTTC; cdr3_aa: CASSLVSPEQYF
clone_size: NA; cdr3_length: 15; v_call: TRBV11-2; j_call: TRBJ1-2; d_call: TRBD1; cdr3_nt: TGTGCCAGCAGCTTAGATGCAGGGGGGGCCTATGGCTACACCTTC; cdr3_aa: CASSLDAGGAYGYTF
clone_size: NA; cdr3_length: 14; v_call: TRBV28; j_call: TRBJ2-3; d_call: NA; cdr3_nt: TGTGCCAGCAGTTCTGGACAGATCACAGATACGCAGTATTTT; cdr3_aa: CASSSGQITDTQYF
clone_size: NA; cdr3_length: 14; v_call: TRBV29-1; j_call: TRBJ1-1; d_call: TRBD1; cdr3_nt: TGCAGCGTTGTACGGACAGGGGGAGGCACTGAAGCTTTCTTT; cdr3_aa: CSVVRTGGGTEAFF
clone_size: NA; cdr3_length: 14; v_call: TRBV4-3; j_call: TRBJ1-4; d_call: NA; cdr3_nt: TGCGCCAGCAGCCAAGCGAGGGCGGGTGAAAAACTGTTTTTT; cdr3_aa: CASSQARAGEKLFF
clone_size: NA; cdr3_length: 14; v_call: TRBV18; j_call: TRBJ2-5; d_call: NA; cdr3_nt: TGTGCCAGCTCACCACCTACCCTCCAAGAGACCCAGTACTTC; cdr3_aa: CASSPPTLQETQYF
clone_size: NA; cdr3_length: 17; v_call: TRBV5-1; j_call: TRBJ1-1; d_call: TRBD1; cdr3_nt: TGCGCCAGCAGCCCTAGGGGACAGGGGGCTGCGTACACTGAAGCTTTCTTT; cdr3_aa: CASSPRGQGAAYTEAFF
clone_size: NA; cdr3_length: 14; v_call: TRBV4-1; j_call: TRBJ2-7; d_call: NA; cdr3_nt: TGCGCCAGCAGCCCTCTACCGACCTCCTACGAGCAGTACTTC; cdr3_aa: CASSPLPTSYEQYF
clone_size: NA; cdr3_length: 16; v_call: TRBV2; j_call: TRBJ1-5; d_call: TRBD1; cdr3_nt: TGTGCCAGCACCGCGAAGACAGGGGTAAGCAATCAGCCCCAGCATTTT; cdr3_aa: CASTAKTGVSNQPQHF
clone_size: NA; cdr3_length: 14; v_call: TRBV5-6; j_call: TRBJ2-7; d_call: TRBD1; cdr3_nt: TGTGCCAGCAGTCCAGACAGGGGGGTCCACGAGCAGTACTTC; cdr3_aa: CASSPDRGVHEQYF
clone_size: NA; cdr3_length: 15; v_call: TRBV27; j_call: TRBJ2-6; d_call: NA; cdr3_nt: TGTGCCAGCACCTCCCGCGGGACAGGGGCCAACGTCCTGACTTTC; cdr3_aa: CASTSRGTGANVLTF